Sequencing of this T cell receptor (beta chain) was carried out in a study of blood T cells in healthy people across ages. It was with a sample-barcoded 5' primer and a J-beta primer mix that a second PCR of roughly 7 to 12 cycles was run. Each cDNA molecule carried a tag from a template-switch adaptor that contained 12 random nucleotides. In TCRdb, the 5' RACE reads were re-called with MiXCR into one record per CDR3 protein. The sample lists around 820,000 distinct CDR3 sequences, 25% occurring once. Trimming left V 4 bases short and J 6 bases short, with 10 bases between. The CDR3 extends over 12 amino acids. The germline V gene has CDR1 DFQATT and CDR2 SNEGSKA (reference sequence). In its sample, this clonotype was seen a few times. These data also formed part of another study, on T cells of mothers and their children. That publication notes: The whole RNA yield was converted to cDNA, around 1.4 ug per 15 ul.

The chain has TRBV20-1 and TRBJ1-5, with D possibly matching TRBD1 (5 bases). Sequencing was done on a sample of blood. The TCR was taken from a boy between 5 and 17 years old in good health. The CDR3: CSANEGSQPQHF. The CDR3 DNA sequence: TGCAGTGCTAACGAGGGGAGTCAGCCCCAGCATTTT.